This T cell receptor (beta chain) was documented in a study of blood T cell repertoires in COVID-19. Study-wide context: Whether acute or convalescent, the COVID-19 samples came from the United States, Italy and Spain. T cells, B-cell-depleted T cells, or PBMCs provided the cDNA or gDNA that served as material.

V gave up 3 bases and J gave up 2 bases; unmatched junction bases: 8. This CDR3 has 15 amino acids. CDR1 is SGDLS, CDR2 YYNGEE, per germline. Under the authors' procedure: Amplification of reference gene primers was used by the study to estimate nucleated cell counts. This table comes from immunoSEQ multiplex PCR, and its TCRdb copy is limited to in-frame clones, with some not included. Clonal size and the V and J genes are those of that table, whereas D and trimming came from the DNA. The top ten clones hold approximately 8% of a sample with around 140,000 clones, under 90% of them seen once. This clone was observed a few times.

Sequenced material: peripheral blood. This TCR came from a human donor in a cohort sampled during active COVID-19. The genes are TRBV9 and TRBJ2-7, with 7 nucleotides matching TRBD1. CDR3 amino acids: CASSEQPGTAYEQYF. CDR3 bases: TGTGCCAGCAGCGAACAGCCCGGGACAGCCTACGAGCAGTACTTC.